A single TCR beta chain is shown here with its context. What it binds is not known. The data stem from a study of T cells in localized non-small cell lung cancer. Study-wide findings and caveats: Of the tissues analyzed, uninvolved adjacent lung showed maximal T cell clonality, greater than tumor. Prolonged overall survival went with higher T cell density in the blood. Median detection of top 100 tumor clones in adjacent lung was roughly 61 clones.

Looked up from germline, CDR1 is DFQATT and CDR2 is SNEGSKA (reference sequence). V gave up 6 bases and J gave up 2 bases, with 7 bases separating them. This CDR3 is 11 amino acids long. The assay was immunoSEQ multiplex PCR, and TCRdb's table has in-frame clones only and misses some. The profile shows 130,000 or so clones, roughly nine tenths of them singletons. The genes are TRBV20-1 and TRBJ1-2; D ambiguous. Material: peripheral blood, obtained before any cancer treatment. The clonotype comes from an older female donor with stage I lung adenocarcinoma. CDR3 nucleotides: TGCAGTGCCTACGGGAACTATGGCTACACCTTC. Translated: CSAYGNYGYTF.